Listed below are T cell receptor beta chains from one sample, sequenced in a study of shared clonotypes between healthy human individuals. Sequencing was performed with immunoSEQ multiplex PCR; in TCRdb, only in-frame clones are kept and a portion is missing. The sample holds millions of clones, more than 90% seen once. Sample: naive CD4+ T cells sorted from blood. These receptors were taken from a young man in good health. Each CDR3 is given with its conserved first and last residue. Fields, in order: clone size, J gene, D gene, V gene, CDR3 DNA, CDR3 protein. D genes are given only for firm matches. A clone size is listed for some rows: how often the clone was seen (once, few, many), or a class if it is expanded.

few,TRBJ2-7,-,TRBV7-8,TGTGCCAGCAGCTTGTCTAGGGACACCTACGAGCAGTACTTC,CASSLSRDTYEQYF
once,TRBJ2-1,-,TRBV7-2,TGTGCCAGCAGCTTCGGGACGCGATACGATGAGCAGTTCTTC,CASSFGTRYDEQFF
-,TRBJ2-2,-,TRBV7-3,TGTGCCAGCAGCTTAACTTATGCCAGGGCAGGAGGTCCCGGGGAGCTGTTTTTT,CASSLTYARAGGPGELFF
-,TRBJ2-7,-,TRBV15,TGTGCCACCAGCAGAGATTCCTACATGAGCTCCTACGAGCAGTACTTC,CATSRDSYMSSYEQYF
-,TRBJ1-2,-,TRBV5-1,TGCGCCAGCAGCTTGTGGGTAACAGAAAACTATGGCTACACCTTC,CASSLWVTENYGYTF
-,TRBJ1-6,TRBD1,TRBV30,TGTGCCTCCGACAGGGTGAATTCACCCCTCCACTTT,CASDRVNSPLHF
-,TRBJ2-4,-,TRBV18,TGTGCCAGCTCACCACCGGGGTCACCGAGCATTCAGTACTTC,CASSPPGSPSIQYF
-,TRBJ2-3,-,TRBV6-1,TGTGCCAGCAGTCACCCGGGGAGTAGAACAGATACGCAGTATTTT,CASSHPGSRTDTQYF
-,TRBJ2-4,TRBD2,TRBV6-5,TGTGCCAGCAGAGGACTAGGGCTAGCCAAAAACATTCAGTACTTC,CASRGLGLAKNIQYF
-,TRBJ2-3,-,TRBV10-3,TGTGCCATCAGTGGACCAGGAGTGGGCGATACGCAGTATTTT,CAISGPGVGDTQYF
-,TRBJ1-5,TRBD1,TRBV5-5,TGTGCCAGCAGCTGGTTGGGACAGAGCAATCAGCCCCAGCATTTT,CASSWLGQSNQPQHF
-,TRBJ2-7,TRBD1,TRBV28,TGTGCCAGCAGACCTGGGACAGGGGAATTGGGCTCCTACGAGCAGTACTTC,CASRPGTGELGSYEQYF
few,TRBJ1-1,-,TRBV30,TGTGCTGGGGGGGGCCAGAACACTGAAGCTTTCTTT,CAGGGQNTEAFF
-,TRBJ2-4,-,TRBV6-5,TGTGCCAGCAGTTACTCCGGACTAGCCAAAAACATTCAGTACTTC,CASSYSGLAKNIQYF
-,TRBJ1-1,-,TRBV7-2,TGTGCCAGCAGCTATTTGTTTGGGACTGAAGCTTTCTTT,CASSYLFGTEAFF
-,TRBJ2-5,-,TRBV27,TGTGCCAGCAGTTTAGGGCTTCGGGGTCGGGAGACCCAGTACTTC,CASSLGLRGRETQYF
-,TRBJ1-4,-,TRBV6-5,TGTGCCAGCAGTTACACCGTTCATGGGGTATTCGAAAAACTGTTTTTT,CASSYTVHGVFEKLFF
-,TRBJ2-1,-,TRBV5-1,TGCGCCAGCAGCCGGGGGACCACCCCCAATGAGCAGTTCTTC,CASSRGTTPNEQFF
-,TRBJ2-5,-,TRBV7-2,TGTGCCAGCAGACGGACCGAAGAGACCCAGTACTTC,CASRRTEETQYF
-,TRBJ2-5,-,TRBV9,TGTGCCAGCAGCGTAGGGGGCCTCCGGGAGACCCAGTACTTC,CASSVGGLRETQYF
-,TRBJ1-2,-,TRBV7-6,TGTGCCAGCAGCTTAGATTGGGGAGAGGGCTACACCTTC,CASSLDWGEGYTF
few,TRBJ1-6,TRBD1,TRBV7-3,TGTGCCAGCAGCCACGGACAGGGTAATAATTCACCCCTCCACTTT,CASSHGQGNNSPLHF
-,TRBJ2-5,TRBD1,TRBV2,TGTGCCAGCAGTGAAGTAGCAGGGGGAGAGACCCAGTACTTC,CASSEVAGGETQYF
once,TRBJ2-1,-,TRBV6-1,TGTGCCAGCTTCGCGGGGGCCGGGGCCTTCTTC,CASFAGAGAFF
-,TRBJ2-7,TRBD1,TRBV10-3,TGTGCCATCAGTGATTGGGACAGGATCTACGAGCAGTACTTC,CAISDWDRIYEQYF
-,TRBJ1-1,-,TRBV7-3,TGTGCCAGCAGCTTATTTCCGGTCGAAGCTTTCTTT,CASSLFPVEAFF
-,TRBJ1-2,TRBD1,TRBV5-1,TGCGCCAGCAGCTTGCCCGGGACAGTGCCTAACTATGGCTACACCTTC,CASSLPGTVPNYGYTF
-,TRBJ2-2,-,TRBV7-8,TGTGCCAGCAGCTTTCGGGAAACCACGAACACCGGGGAGCTGTTTTTT,CASSFRETTNTGELFF
once,TRBJ2-1,TRBD2,TRBV6-5,TGTGCCAGCACCCCGGGGACTAGCGGGAGAAATGAGCAGTTCTTC,CASTPGTSGRNEQFF
-,TRBJ1-2,-,TRBV6-6,TGTGCCAGCAGTTACGACAGCGTAAATTATGGCTACACCTTC,CASSYDSVNYGYTF
-,TRBJ1-3,-,TRBV7-2,TGTGCCAGCAGCTTAGTGGTGATTGGGGTCGGAAACACCATATATTTT,CASSLVVIGVGNTIYF
-,TRBJ2-7,-,TRBV11-2,TGTGCCAGCAGCTTAGGCTCAGGCGGTCCTCTTGAGCAGTACTTC,CASSLGSGGPLEQYF
-,TRBJ1-4,-,TRBV18,TGTGCCAGCTCACCACCGATTCGGGGTAATGAAAAACTGTTTTTT,CASSPPIRGNEKLFF
-,TRBJ2-5,-,TRBV18,TGTGCCAGCTCACCTGGGGCACAAGAGACCCAGTACTTC,CASSPGAQETQYF
-,TRBJ1-5,-,TRBV6-1,TGTGCCAGCGGGCCAGAACTAAATCAGCCCCAGCATTTT,CASGPELNQPQHF
-,TRBJ1-1,-,TRBV28,TGTGCCAGCAGTCCCCAGCCCCGGGGTGAAGCTTTCTTT,CASSPQPRGEAFF
-,TRBJ1-3,TRBD1,TRBV28,TGTGCCAGCAGTTTAAACGGCAGGGGGTATGGAAACACCATATATTTT,CASSLNGRGYGNTIYF
-,TRBJ1-1,-,TRBV19,TGTGCCAGTTCTGAGGTGAAGAACACTGAAGCTTTCTTT,CASSEVKNTEAFF
-,TRBJ1-4,-,TRBV30,TGTGCCTGGAGTGGTCTGACAGCACAGAATGAAAAACTGTTTTTT,CAWSGLTAQNEKLFF
-,TRBJ2-5,-,TRBV6-1,TGTGCCAGCAGCGTCCCTGCGGGGGAGACCCAGTACTTC,CASSVPAGETQYF
once,TRBJ2-4,-,TRBV6-6,TGTGCCAGCAGTTACGGGATAGCCAAAAACATTCAGTACTTC,CASSYGIAKNIQYF
-,TRBJ2-7,TRBD1,TRBV7-9,TGTGCCAGCTCTAACCGGGACAGCCCCTACGAGCAGTACTTC,CASSNRDSPYEQYF
-,TRBJ2-7,TRBD1,TRBV12-5,TGTGCTAGTGGTCCACAGGGGGCCCCCTACGAGCAGTACTTC,CASGPQGAPYEQYF